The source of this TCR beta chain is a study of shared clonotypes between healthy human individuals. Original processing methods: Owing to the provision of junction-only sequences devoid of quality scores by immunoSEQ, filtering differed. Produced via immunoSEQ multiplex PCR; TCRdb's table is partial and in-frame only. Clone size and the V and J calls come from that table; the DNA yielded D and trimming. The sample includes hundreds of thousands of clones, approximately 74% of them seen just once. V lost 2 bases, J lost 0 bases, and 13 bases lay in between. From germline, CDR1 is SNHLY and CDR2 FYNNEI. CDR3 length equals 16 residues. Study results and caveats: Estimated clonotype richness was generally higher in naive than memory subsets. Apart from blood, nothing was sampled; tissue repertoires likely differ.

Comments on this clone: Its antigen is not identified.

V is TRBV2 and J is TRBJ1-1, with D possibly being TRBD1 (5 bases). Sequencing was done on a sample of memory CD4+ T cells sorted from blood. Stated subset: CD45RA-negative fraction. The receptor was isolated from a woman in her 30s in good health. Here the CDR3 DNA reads TGTGCCAGCAGTGAAATGGCAGGGCGGATGAACACTGAAGCTTTCTTT. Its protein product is CASSEMAGRMNTEAFF.